These 23 T cell receptor beta chains were all obtained from the same sample, sequenced in a study of T cell responses to AZD1222 COVID-19 vaccine (dated by TCRdb to the early 2020s). The library was produced with the immunoSEQ multiplex PCR assay. TCRdb's version of the immuneACCESS table is confined to in-frame rearrangements and falls short of the full clone set. An unresolved V gene accounts for under half of the shortfall where checked; the remainder is of unknown origin. This sample holds under 150,000 clones; 90% to 95% were observed only once. In total, the top ten clones hold approximately 1.6% of the sample. Per the publication, the time point label means: baseline before first vaccination. The sequences come from peripheral blood, collected on day 0 of AZD1222 vaccination. The source is an adult in good health.

This clone was seen a few times. The chain links TRBV6-5 to TRBJ2-1, with no clear D. The CDR3 sequence is 15 residues long. The germline V gene encodes CDR1 MNHEY and CDR2 SVGAGI. Trimming removed 2 bases from V and 0 bases from J, with 8 bases in between. For the CDR3, the DNA is TGTGCCAGCAGTTACCTGGGAAGCTCCTACAATGAGCAGTTCTTC. Residues: CASSYLGSSYNEQFF.

The rearrangement joins TRBV28 to TRBJ1-1; no clear D gene. CDR3 size: 16 residues. V was pared by 11 bases and J by 0 bases, with 22 bases between. Germline CDR1 MDHEN, CDR2 SYDVKM. CDR3 sequence reads: CASKFNPTRMNTEAFF. The CDR3 DNA reads TGTGCCTCTAAGTTTAACCCAACAAGGATGAACACTGAAGCTTTCTTT.

The chain carries TRBV5-3 and TRBJ1-2; D uncertain. TRBV5-3 counts as an open reading frame of uncertain function. Trimming took off 1 base at V and 1 base at J, with 8 bases between the two ends. This CDR3 comprises 14 residues. In DNA, the CDR3 is TGTGCCAGAAGCTTGTTCAAGCATAACTATGGCTACACCTTC. Its translation is CARSLFKHNYGYTF.

This clone was observed a single time. The chain carries TRBV6-2 or TRBV6-3 and TRBJ2-1; the D call may be TRBD1 or TRBD2 (5 bases each). Germline V gene sequence: CDR1 MNHEY, CDR2 SVGEGT. V was cut by 5 bases and J by 13 bases, with 15 bases left in between. The CDR3 runs to 12 residues. The CDR3: CASSGTLPAQFF. The CDR3 nucleotides are TGTGCCAGCAGTGGGACCCTTCCGGCCCAGTTCTTC.

The chain couples TRBV10-3 to TRBJ1-5, with a weak D call TRBD1 (5 bases). The V end lost 0 bases, the J end lost 5 bases, and 17 bases lay between the germline ends. Germline CDR1 is ENHRY and CDR2 is SYGVKD. The length of the CDR3 is 17 residues. The CDR3 DNA reads as TGTGCCATCAGTGAGTCCAGGTCCCAGGGAGGCGATCAGCCCCAGCATTTT. The encoded protein is CAISESRSQGGDQPQHF.

V usage is TRBV3-1 (or the pseudogene TRBV3-2) and J usage is TRBJ1-3; no reliable D call. CDR3 length equals 14 residues. Germline CDR1 LGHDT, CDR2 YNNKEL (reference sequence). V was trimmed by 0 bases and J by 2 bases, leaving 5 bases between them. The CDR3: CASSQDHTGNTIYF. In DNA, the CDR3 is TGTGCCAGCAGCCAAGATCACACTGGAAACACCATATATTTT.

This clone was seen a few times. The V and J genes are TRBV4-2 and TRBJ1-1; unclear D gene. There are 14 residues in the CDR3. Germline values: CDR1 LGHNA, CDR2 YNFKEQ. V gave up 0 bases and J gave up 5 bases, with 10 bases separating them. CDR3 coding DNA: TGTGCCAGCAGCCAAGAGCTTTTGGGGACTGAAGCTTTCTTT. Encoded protein: CASSQELLGTEAFF.

The V call is TRBV5-1, the J call TRBJ2-1, with D tentatively TRBD1 or TRBD2 (5 bases each). The germline V gene has CDR1 SGHRS and CDR2 YFSETQ. V lost 2 bases and J 1 base, leaving 13 bases between the germline ends. The CDR3 extends over 16 amino acids. CDR3 residues: CASSLEGFGSYNEQFF. The CDR3 nucleotides are TGCGCCAGCAGCTTAGAGGGGTTCGGATCCTACAATGAGCAGTTCTTC.

The V gene is TRBV12-3 or TRBV12-4, the J gene TRBJ1-2, with 7 bases that match TRBD1. The CDR3 loop spans 13 amino acids. V lost 6 bases and J lost 4; bases outside the gene matches: 5. CDR3 sequence (DNA): TGTGCCAGCAGCCAGGGACAGACCTATGGCTACACCTTC. Translating gives CASSQGQTYGYTF.

V and J are TRBV4-3 and TRBJ1-2; 7 bases match TRBD1. The CDR3 is 14 residues long. J lost 5 bases, V lost 5 bases, and 8 bases had no gene match. Germline loops: CDR1 LGHNA, CDR2 YSLEER. CDR3 loop: CASSYTEGAYGYTF. As DNA, the CDR3 is TGCGCCAGCAGCTATACCGAGGGGGCGTATGGCTACACCTTC.

This rearrangement joins TRBV10-3 to TRBJ1-6, with 9 bases lining up with TRBD1. Germline V gene lookup returns CDR1 ENHRY and CDR2 SYGVKD. The V gene end was trimmed by 4 bases and the J gene end by 10 bases; junction bases not matched to a gene: 8. This CDR3 contains 15 residues. The chain's CDR3 is CAISGGTGGFSPLHF. In DNA form, the CDR3 reads TGTGCCATCAGTGGAGGAACAGGGGGCTTCTCACCCCTCCACTTT.

The chain recombines TRBV5-8 with TRBJ1-6; D ambiguous. The V gene's germline CDR1 is SGHTS and CDR2 YDEGEE. This CDR3 is built from 13 residues. V lost 7 bases, J lost 4 bases, and 9 bases lay in between. The CDR3 DNA reads TGTGCCAGCCTCACCTATTATAATTCACCCCTCCACTTT. It codes for CASLTYYNSPLHF.

V and J are TRBV19 and TRBJ1-5, with D uncertain. The germline gives CDR1 LNHDA, CDR2 SQIVND (reference sequence). This CDR3 has 11 residues. The V and J ends lost 1 base and 11 bases respectively, with 6 bases between them. CDR3 protein: CASSIGRSQHF. DNA for the CDR3: TGTGCCAGTAGTATAGGTCGGTCCCAGCATTTT.

This clone occurred a few times. The chain carries TRBV9 and TRBJ2-7; the D gene is possibly TRBD1 (6 bases). The CDR3 is 15 residues long. V gave up 5 bases and J gave up 0 bases, with 15 bases separating them. Germline V gene data show CDR1 as SGDLS and CDR2 as YYNGEE. CDR3 sequence reads: CASSRTGTSSYEQYF. The CDR3 bases are TGTGCCAGCAGTCGAACAGGGACCTCCTCCTACGAGCAGTACTTC.

The chain joins TRBV28 to TRBJ2-7; D could derive from TRBD1 or TRBD2 (5 bases each). Per germline, CDR1 MDHEN and CDR2 SYDVKM. The CDR3 runs to 14 residues. Trimming took off 2 bases at V and 5 bases at J, with 13 bases between the two ends. The CDR3 is CASSLGDPPHEQYF. The CDR3 DNA follows: TGTGCCAGCAGTTTAGGGGACCCCCCCCACGAGCAGTACTTC.

The chain uses TRBV19 and TRBJ1-4; D perhaps matches TRBD1 (5 bases). V was shortened by 5 bases and J by 0 bases, with 19 bases between the two germline ends. The CDR3 spans 18 residues. Germline CDR1 LNHDA, CDR2 SQIVND (reference sequence). The CDR3 is CASSPLPGRGATNEKLFF. DNA for the CDR3: TGTGCCAGTAGTCCACTACCGGGACGAGGGGCAACTAATGAAAAACTGTTTTTT.

The chain links TRBV5-1 to TRBJ2-1; D gene ambiguous. Trimming pared 3 bases from V and 0 bases from J, leaving 10 bases between. Germline assignment: CDR1 SGHRS and CDR2 YFSETQ. This CDR3 spans 15 amino acids. The CDR3 nucleotides read TGCGCCAGCAGCTGGCAAGAATCCTCCTACAATGAGCAGTTCTTC. Translated: CASSWQESSYNEQFF.

The gene calls are TRBV19 and TRBJ1-5; 7 bases match TRBD1. The V gene's germline CDR1 is LNHDA and CDR2 SQIVND (reference sequence). This CDR3 is 15 amino acids long. J lost 2 bases, V lost 7 bases, and 8 bases had no gene match. The CDR3 DNA is TGTGCCAGTACTGATGACAGGGTGGGCAATCAGCCCCAGCATTTT. The encoded protein is CASTDDRVGNQPQHF.

This chain uses TRBV4-3 with TRBJ1-2; 7 nucleotides line up with TRBD1. Germline loops: CDR1 LGHNA, CDR2 YSLEER. With V trimmed by 5 bases and J by 4 bases, 7 bases remained unmatched. The CDR3 is 14 amino acids. Written as DNA, the CDR3 is TGCGCCAGCAGCAGACAGGGAGCGGGCTATGGCTACACCTTC. It encodes CASSRQGAGYGYTF.

The chain couples TRBV6-5 to TRBJ2-2; 10 nucleotides agree with TRBD1. The CDR3 is made up of 15 amino acids. Germline V lookup: CDR1 MNHEY, CDR2 SVGAGI. Trimming removed 6 bases from V and 6 bases from J; junction bases left unmatched: 7. CDR3 DNA sequence: TGTGCCAGCAGGTCCGGACAGGGGGAGGCCGGGGAGCTGTTTTTT. Its protein is CASRSGQGEAGELFF.

The chain links TRBV7-9 to TRBJ2-7; the match to TRBD1 covers 8 bases. V shed 4 bases and J 5 bases; nucleotides not matched to a gene: 4. Germline V gene sequence: CDR1 SEHNR, CDR2 FQNEAQ (reference sequence). The CDR3 consists of 13 residues. DNA of the CDR3: TGTGCCAGCAGCTGGGACAGGATCAACGAGCAGTACTTC. Encoded protein: CASSWDRINEQYF.

Here the CDR3 reads CASSVGRPLYNEQFF. The CDR3, as DNA: TGTGCCAGCAGCGTAGGACGCCCCTTATACAATGAGCAGTTCTTC. The chain joins TRBV9 to TRBJ2-1; D call uncertain. Germline V gene lookup returns CDR1 SGDLS and CDR2 YYNGEE. This CDR3 region has 15 residues. V shed 0 bases and J shed 4 bases, with 11 bases lying between them.

This rearrangement joins TRBV7-6 to TRBJ1-1; no reliable D call. CDR3 length equals 13 residues. The germline V and J ends were trimmed by 1 base and 1 base, with 4 bases remaining between them. The germline gives CDR1 SGHVS, CDR2 FNYEAQ. CDR3 in amino acids: CASSLEQNTEAFF. In DNA, the CDR3 is TGTGCCAGCAGCTTAGAACAGAACACTGAAGCTTTCTTT.